One and the same sample provided the 12 T cell receptor beta chains below, sequenced in a study of shared clonotypes between healthy human individuals. Positively selected for CCR7, the CD45RO-negative cells used as naive CD8 cells excluded terminally differentiated effector memory CD45RA+ cells. Clones were sequenced by immunoSEQ multiplex PCR, and TCRdb holds only the in-frame ones, with some missing. The sample has about 2 million clones; about 95% are singletons. Material for sequencing was naive CD8+ T cells sorted from blood. Receptors were obtained from a man younger than 30 in good health.

The chain uses TRBV4-1 and TRBJ1-2; D possibly corresponds to TRBD1 (6 bases). The CDR3 runs 14 residues. The germline V and J ends were trimmed by 2 bases and 3 bases, with 10 bases remaining between them. Germline CDR1 MGHRA, CDR2 YSYEKL. The CDR3 bases are TGCGCCAGCAGCCAATTGGGGGCCCACTATGGCTACACCTTC. Translating gives CASSQLGAHYGYTF.

This sequence joins TRBV2 and TRBJ1-2, with a weak D call TRBD1 (5 bases). This CDR3 spans 14 amino acids. Germline V gene data show CDR1 as SNHLY and CDR2 as FYNNEI. The V end lost 8 bases, the J end lost 2 bases, and 15 bases lay between the germline ends. This chain's CDR3 is CASGDVRDNYGYTF. CDR3 bases: TGTGCCAGCGGCGATGTGAGGGACAACTATGGCTACACCTTC.

Notes on this clone: Different DNA sequences within this sample yield the same CDR3. The chain carries TRBV5-6 and TRBJ2-7; D possibly matches TRBD1 or TRBD2 (5 bases each). V was pared by 2 bases and J by 4 bases, with 10 bases between. Germline CDR1 and CDR2: SGHDT and YYEEEE. The CDR3 spans 13 residues. CDR3 nucleotides: TGTGCCAGCAGCTTCGGGACCGCATACGAGCAGTACTTC. Translation gives CASSFGTAYEQYF.

The gene calls are TRBV7-9 and TRBJ1-2, with D hard to call. V was pared by 5 bases and J by 4 bases, with 11 bases between. CDR1 and CDR2 (germline): SEHNR, FQNEAQ (reference sequence). The CDR3 has 13 residues. In DNA, the CDR3 is TGTGCCAGCAGCCAGGCCGTTGGCTATGGCTACACCTTC. This translates into CASSQAVGYGYTF.

The V and J genes are TRBV4-3 and TRBJ1-1; D remains unclear. The V gene lost 2 bases and the J gene lost 0 bases, with 7 bases spanning the gap. Germline V CDR1 and CDR2: LGHNA, YSLEER. The CDR3 length is 14 residues. The CDR3 reads CASSQLILNTEAFF. The CDR3 nucleotides read TGCGCCAGCAGCCAATTGATCCTGAACACTGAAGCTTTCTTT.

This sequence joins TRBV27 and TRBJ2-7; no clear D gene. This CDR3 has 13 residues. Germline CDR1 MNHEY, CDR2 SMNVEV (reference sequence). The germline V and J ends were trimmed by 3 bases and 3 bases, with 9 bases remaining between them. CDR3 DNA sequence: TGTGCCAGCAGTTTCATACAGAGCTACGAGCAGTACTTC. Translated: CASSFIQSYEQYF.

The CDR3 here is CASSLTGDTTYEQYF. CDR3 nucleotides: TGTGCCAGCAGCTTAACAGGGGACACTACCTACGAGCAGTACTTC. V and J are TRBV7-3 and TRBJ2-7; perhaps TRBD1 as D (6 bases). This CDR3 contains 15 residues. CDR1 and CDR2 from the germline V gene are SGHTA and FQGTGA. V was cut by 0 bases and J by 2 bases, with 11 bases left in between.

The genes are TRBV30 and TRBJ2-7; no firm D call. CDR1 is GTSNPN and CDR2 is SVGIG in the germline V gene (reference sequence). Trimming pared 2 bases from V and 0 bases from J, leaving 11 bases between. The CDR3 extends over 14 amino acids. The chain's CDR3 is CAWSPSVGSYEQYF. In DNA, the CDR3 is TGTGCCTGGAGTCCCTCGGTGGGCTCCTACGAGCAGTACTTC.

The chain has TRBV5-5 and TRBJ1-6, with TRBD1 matching 7 bases. Per germline, CDR1 SGHKS and CDR2 YYEKEE (reference sequence). With 3 bases clipped from V and 7 bases from J, the junction kept 1 base outside the gene matches. This CDR3 region has 13 residues. CDR3 in DNA: TGTGCCAGCAGCTGGGACAGAAATTCACCCCTCCACTTT. Protein sequence: CASSWDRNSPLHF.

V and J are TRBV27 and TRBJ1-1; no firm D call. V was trimmed by 1 base and J by 3 bases, leaving 6 bases between them. Germline loops: CDR1 MNHEY, CDR2 SMNVEV (reference sequence). The CDR3 runs to 13 residues. CDR3 amino acids: CASSLLEDTEAFF. In nucleotides, the CDR3 is TGTGCCAGCAGTTTATTGGAAGACACTGAAGCTTTCTTT.

The chain links TRBV5-6 to TRBJ2-1; 12 bases map to TRBD2. Germline-derived CDR1 and CDR2 are SGHDT and YYEEEE. V was clipped by 2 bases and J by 4 bases; unmatched bases: 7. The CDR3 runs to 17 residues. The CDR3 DNA sequence: TGTGCCAGCAGCTTTCTGACTAGCGGGAGTCAATACAATGAGCAGTTCTTC. It codes for CASSFLTSGSQYNEQFF.

Points on this clone: This same CDR3 is encoded by further DNA sequences in the sample. J is TRBJ1-1 and V is TRBV7-9, with D possibly being TRBD1 (5 bases). V was pared by 5 bases and J by 3 bases, with 10 bases between. The CDR3 length is 13 residues. Germline lookup yields CDR1 SEHNR and CDR2 FQNEAQ (reference sequence). For the CDR3, the DNA is TGTGCCAGCAGCCCTGGGGGTGACACTGAAGCTTTCTTT. Residues: CASSPGGDTEAFF. Full variable domain (missing parts from reference TRBV7-9 and TRBJ1-1): DTGVSQNPRHKITKRGQNVTFRCDPISEHNRLYWYRQTLGQGPEFLTYFQNEAQLEKSRLLSDRFSAERPKGSFSTLEIQRTEQGDSAMYLCASSPGGDTEAFFGQGTRLTVV.